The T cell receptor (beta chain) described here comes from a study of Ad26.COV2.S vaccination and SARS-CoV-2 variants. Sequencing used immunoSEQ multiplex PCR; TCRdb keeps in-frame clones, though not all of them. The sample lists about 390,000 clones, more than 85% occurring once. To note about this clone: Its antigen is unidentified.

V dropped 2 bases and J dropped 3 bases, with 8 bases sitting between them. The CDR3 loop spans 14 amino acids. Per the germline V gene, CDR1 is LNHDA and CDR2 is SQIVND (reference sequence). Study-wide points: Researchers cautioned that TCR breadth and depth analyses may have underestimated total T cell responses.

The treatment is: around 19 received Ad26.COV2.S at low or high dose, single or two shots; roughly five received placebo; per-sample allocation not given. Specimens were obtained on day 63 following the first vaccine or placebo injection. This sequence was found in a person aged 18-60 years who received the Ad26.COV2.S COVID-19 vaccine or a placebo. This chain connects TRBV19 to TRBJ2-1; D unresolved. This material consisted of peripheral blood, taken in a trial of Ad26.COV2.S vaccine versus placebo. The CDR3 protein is CASSIFGGYNEQFF. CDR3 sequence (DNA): TGTGCCAGTAGTATATTCGGCGGCTACAATGAGCAGTTCTTC.